This TCR beta chain is from a study of CD8 T cells in ankylosing spondylitis (dated by TCRdb to about 2017). Turning to the overall study: The study profiled T cell receptor beta repertoires in healthy donors and ankylosing spondylitis patients to find disease-linked TCR variants. The whole study cohort included some 100 healthy donors and around 24 ankylosing spondylitis patients. Peripheral blood samples were taken, and synovial fluid was additionally collected from ankylosing spondylitis patients.

The study at large found these results: According to the report, matched synovial fluid samples from ankylosing spondylitis patients were significantly enriched for the disease-linked clones. Some TCR beta motif variants had previously been reported in synovial fluid and blood of reactive arthritis patients, which suggested common disease-initiation mechanisms. A TCR beta motif of several highly homologous amino acid variants appeared characteristic of blood from ankylosing spondylitis patients. A CD8+ phenotype was shown by the disease-linked clones, which were found at relatively low frequencies in peripheral blood.

Reads for this sample came from an Illumina HiSeq 2500. TCR beta libraries were prepared by quantitative 5'-RACE with molecular barcodes. The study's own analysis went as follows. A new computational method, built on a probabilistic model of VDJ rearrangement, was used to identify disease-linked TCR variants. TCRdb itself trimmed the public reads at Q25 with fastp, ran MiXCR and retained productive beta chains. Every entry covers one CDR3 protein and lists the most common genes and DNA from its rows. The V and J calls here are based on TCRdb, not the publication. The sample records some 700,000 distinct CDR3 sequences, 19% of which are singletons. The top ten clones comprise around 19% of the sample. This clonotype has just a few counts. Its target antigen remains unknown. Base quality data are lacking; no much larger clone is found one base away. The sample consisted of blood, either unsorted or a sorted T cell fraction (not recorded which). This clonotype was sampled from a male donor with ankylosing spondylitis.

In nucleotides, the sequence is TGTGCCAGCAGCGTAGATGGGGGCTCGGCTGAAGCTTTCTTT. This translates into CASSVDGGSAEAFF. The chain is assembled from TRBV9 and TRBJ1-1; matching of 6 bases hints at TRBD1 as the D gene. At the junction V is shortened by 0 bases and J by 6 bases, with 12 bases in between. The CDR3 covers 14 residues, taking in both the cysteine and the phenylalanine. The DNA shown is the 42-base CDR3, in frame from base 1. CDR1 and CDR2 (SGDLS, YYNGEE) derive from the germline V gene.